This T cell receptor beta chain derives from a study of cytomegalovirus exposure and HLA in healthy donors. The overall study: HLA-typed donors contributed approximately 92 million unique TCRs, which were held in an early data release. Overall study results and limits: Despite most TCR sequences being rare, some public TCRs occurred in many donors. Previous analysis showed most TCR beta V segments were productive about 90% or about 30% of the time.

This clone was found once. Its antigen remains unidentified. With V trimmed by 6 bases and J by 7 bases, 10 bases remained unmatched. This CDR3 spans 14 amino acids. Germline V gene lookup returns CDR1 LGHNT and CDR2 FRNRAP. Both 60 Vbeta primers and 13 Jbeta primers went into the PCR. Some clones are missing from TCRdb's copy, which holds only in-frame ones; the method was immunoSEQ multiplex PCR. The sample shows about 160,000 clones, around 64% of them seen only once. This chain links TRBV12-5 with TRBJ2-7; 9 bases are a match to TRBD2. Sequencing was done on a sample of PBMCs. The receptor was derived from a woman aged 30 to 39 in good health and CMV-seronegative. The CDR3 DNA reads as TGTGCTAGTGGAACTGGACTAGCGCTGGATGAGCAGTACTTC. This sequence encodes CASGTGLALDEQYF.